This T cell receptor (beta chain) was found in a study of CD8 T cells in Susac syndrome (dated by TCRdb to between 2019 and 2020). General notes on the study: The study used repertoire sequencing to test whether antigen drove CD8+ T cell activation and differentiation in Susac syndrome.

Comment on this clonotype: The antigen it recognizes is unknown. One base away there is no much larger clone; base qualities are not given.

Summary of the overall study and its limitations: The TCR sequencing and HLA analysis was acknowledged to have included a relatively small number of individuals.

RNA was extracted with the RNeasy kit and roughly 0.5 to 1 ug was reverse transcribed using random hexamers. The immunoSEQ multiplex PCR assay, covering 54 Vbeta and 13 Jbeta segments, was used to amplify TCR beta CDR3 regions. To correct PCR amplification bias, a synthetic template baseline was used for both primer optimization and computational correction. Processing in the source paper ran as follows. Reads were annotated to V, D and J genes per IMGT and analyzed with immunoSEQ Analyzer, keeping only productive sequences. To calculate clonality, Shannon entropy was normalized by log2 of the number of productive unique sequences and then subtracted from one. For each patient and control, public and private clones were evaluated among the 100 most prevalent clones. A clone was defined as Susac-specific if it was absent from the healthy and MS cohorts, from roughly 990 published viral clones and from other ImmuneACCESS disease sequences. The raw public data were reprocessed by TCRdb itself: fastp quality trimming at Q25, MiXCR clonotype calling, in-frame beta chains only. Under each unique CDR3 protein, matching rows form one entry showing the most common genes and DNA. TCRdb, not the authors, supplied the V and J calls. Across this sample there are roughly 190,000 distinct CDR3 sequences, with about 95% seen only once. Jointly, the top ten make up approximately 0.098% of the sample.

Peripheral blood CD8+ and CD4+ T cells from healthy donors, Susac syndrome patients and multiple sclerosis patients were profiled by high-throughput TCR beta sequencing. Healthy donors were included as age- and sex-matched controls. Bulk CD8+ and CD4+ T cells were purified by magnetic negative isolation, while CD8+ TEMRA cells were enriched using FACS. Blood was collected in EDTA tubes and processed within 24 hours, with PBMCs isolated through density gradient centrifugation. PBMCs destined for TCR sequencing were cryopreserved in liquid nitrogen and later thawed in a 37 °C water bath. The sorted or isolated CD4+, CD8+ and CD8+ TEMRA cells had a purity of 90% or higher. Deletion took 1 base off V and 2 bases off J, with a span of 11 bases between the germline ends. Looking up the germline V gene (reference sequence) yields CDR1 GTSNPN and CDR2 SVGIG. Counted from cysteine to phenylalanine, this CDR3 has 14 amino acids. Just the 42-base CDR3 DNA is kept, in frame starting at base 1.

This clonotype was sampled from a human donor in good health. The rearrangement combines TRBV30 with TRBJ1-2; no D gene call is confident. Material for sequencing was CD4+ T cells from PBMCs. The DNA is TGTGCCTGGAGTGCAGACACCACCAACTATGGCTACACCTTC. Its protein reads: CAWSADTTNYGYTF.